This T cell receptor beta chain was profiled in a study of blood T cell repertoires in COVID-19. Study-wide context: Collection of acute and convalescent COVID-19 samples took place in the United States, Italy and Spain.

The assay was immunoSEQ multiplex PCR, and TCRdb's table has in-frame clones only and misses some. The sample lists some 200,000 clones, 88% occurring once. Individuals aged roughly 18 to 100 years were recruited from roughly 22 US areas. Germline assignment: CDR1 LNHDA and CDR2 SQIVND (reference sequence). This CDR3 region has 13 residues. V dropped 5 bases and J dropped 8 bases, with 15 bases sitting between them. The receptor's source is a woman in her 30s who had recovered from COVID-19. The sample comprised PBMCs or T cells enriched from blood (not recorded which). This chain uses TRBV19 with TRBJ1-2; D possibly corresponds to TRBD1 (6 bases). This CDR3 reads CASSFRGAGGYTF. The CDR3 coding sequence is TGTGCCAGTAGTTTCCGGGGGGCCGGGGGCTACACCTTC.